This T cell receptor beta chain came from a study of blood T cell repertoires in COVID-19. The repertoire was sequenced with immunoSEQ multiplex PCR; TCRdb's copy has only in-frame clones and lacks some. The profile shows 200,000 to 300,000 clones, 70% to 90% of them singletons. Trimming shortened V by 11 bases and J by 8 bases, and 16 bases separated the two germline ends. The V gene's germline CDR1 is SNHLY and CDR2 FYNNEI. This CDR3 contains 13 residues. Sequencing was performed on PBMCs or T cells enriched from blood (not recorded which). This receptor was identified in a woman between 35 and 50 years old with acute COVID-19. The V call is TRBV2, the J call TRBJ1-6; D may be TRBD1 (6 bases). In nucleotides, the CDR3 is TGTGCCTACTCCGGGGACATTGATTCACCCCTCCACTTT. It is translated as CAYSGDIDSPLHF.